The 5 T cell receptor beta chains below were found in one sample sequenced in a study of T cells in Graves' hyperthyroidism and ophthalmopathy. Amplified regions were TCR beta CDR3 sequences from RNA transcripts. Carried out on the TCR CDR3, a first-round RT-PCR used the HTBI primer set. TCRdb re-analysed the multiplex PCR reads in MiXCR, keeping a single row per CDR3 protein. Here the sample spans around 56,000 distinct CDR3 sequences, around 48% being singletons. The sequenced sample was blood. These receptor sequences come from a woman aged 25 to 39 with Graves' ophthalmopathy.

This clonotype came up many times. The CDR3 DNA reads as TGTGCCAGTAGTATAGAGGGGGCTAGCGGCAATGAGCAGTTCTTC. It codes for CASSIEGASGNEQFF. This rearrangement joins TRBV19 to TRBJ2-1; TRBD2 is a possible D gene (7 bases). Trimming stripped 0 bases from V and 6 bases from J, with 12 bases between. CDR3 size: 15 residues. Per germline, CDR1 LNHDA and CDR2 SQIVND (reference sequence).

Turning to this clonotype: Possible read error: a much larger clone is one base away. In this CDR3 the conserved last residue, phenylalanine or tryptophan, is missing, so a read error is likely. The chain is built from TRBV7-2 and TRBJ2-4; 9 positions agree with TRBD2. Trimming cost V 5 bases and J 6 bases; bases outside gene matches: 5. The CDR3 is 14 residues long. Germline V gives CDR1 SGHTA, CDR2 FQGNSA. The CDR3 coding sequence is TGTGCCAGCAGCCCGGGACTAGCTTCAAACATTCAGTACTGC. Its translation: CASSPGLASNIQYC.

The CDR3 region is CASSDQDSSGANVLTF. In DNA, the CDR3 is TGTGCCAGCAGTGACCAGGATAGCTCTGGGGCCAACGTCCTGACTTTC. The rearrangement uses TRBV6-1 and TRBJ2-6; D is ambiguous. V was pared by 3 bases and J by 0 bases, with 9 bases between. The CDR3 length is 16 residues. Germline V gene sequence: CDR1 MNHNS, CDR2 SASEGT.

The rearrangement joins TRBV27 to TRBJ2-7; no reliable D call. V gave up 6 bases and J gave up 2 bases, with 20 bases separating them. Germline CDR1 reads MNHEY; CDR2 reads SMNVEV (reference sequence). This CDR3 is 16 amino acids long. For the CDR3, the DNA is TGTGCCAGCAGAAAGTATAGGGTATTGTCAGCCTACGAGCAGTACTTC. It specifies CASRKYRVLSAYEQYF.

The chain has TRBV7-3 and TRBJ2-7, with 14 bases that match TRBD2. J gave up 5 bases and V 5 bases, and 11 bases lay outside the gene matches. Per the germline V gene, CDR1 is SGHTA and CDR2 is FQGTGA. The CDR3 runs to 17 residues. The CDR3 coding sequence is TGTGCCAGCAGCCCCCCGGGGACTAGCGGGAGTATCCACGAGCAGTACTTC. This encodes CASSPPGTSGSIHEQYF.